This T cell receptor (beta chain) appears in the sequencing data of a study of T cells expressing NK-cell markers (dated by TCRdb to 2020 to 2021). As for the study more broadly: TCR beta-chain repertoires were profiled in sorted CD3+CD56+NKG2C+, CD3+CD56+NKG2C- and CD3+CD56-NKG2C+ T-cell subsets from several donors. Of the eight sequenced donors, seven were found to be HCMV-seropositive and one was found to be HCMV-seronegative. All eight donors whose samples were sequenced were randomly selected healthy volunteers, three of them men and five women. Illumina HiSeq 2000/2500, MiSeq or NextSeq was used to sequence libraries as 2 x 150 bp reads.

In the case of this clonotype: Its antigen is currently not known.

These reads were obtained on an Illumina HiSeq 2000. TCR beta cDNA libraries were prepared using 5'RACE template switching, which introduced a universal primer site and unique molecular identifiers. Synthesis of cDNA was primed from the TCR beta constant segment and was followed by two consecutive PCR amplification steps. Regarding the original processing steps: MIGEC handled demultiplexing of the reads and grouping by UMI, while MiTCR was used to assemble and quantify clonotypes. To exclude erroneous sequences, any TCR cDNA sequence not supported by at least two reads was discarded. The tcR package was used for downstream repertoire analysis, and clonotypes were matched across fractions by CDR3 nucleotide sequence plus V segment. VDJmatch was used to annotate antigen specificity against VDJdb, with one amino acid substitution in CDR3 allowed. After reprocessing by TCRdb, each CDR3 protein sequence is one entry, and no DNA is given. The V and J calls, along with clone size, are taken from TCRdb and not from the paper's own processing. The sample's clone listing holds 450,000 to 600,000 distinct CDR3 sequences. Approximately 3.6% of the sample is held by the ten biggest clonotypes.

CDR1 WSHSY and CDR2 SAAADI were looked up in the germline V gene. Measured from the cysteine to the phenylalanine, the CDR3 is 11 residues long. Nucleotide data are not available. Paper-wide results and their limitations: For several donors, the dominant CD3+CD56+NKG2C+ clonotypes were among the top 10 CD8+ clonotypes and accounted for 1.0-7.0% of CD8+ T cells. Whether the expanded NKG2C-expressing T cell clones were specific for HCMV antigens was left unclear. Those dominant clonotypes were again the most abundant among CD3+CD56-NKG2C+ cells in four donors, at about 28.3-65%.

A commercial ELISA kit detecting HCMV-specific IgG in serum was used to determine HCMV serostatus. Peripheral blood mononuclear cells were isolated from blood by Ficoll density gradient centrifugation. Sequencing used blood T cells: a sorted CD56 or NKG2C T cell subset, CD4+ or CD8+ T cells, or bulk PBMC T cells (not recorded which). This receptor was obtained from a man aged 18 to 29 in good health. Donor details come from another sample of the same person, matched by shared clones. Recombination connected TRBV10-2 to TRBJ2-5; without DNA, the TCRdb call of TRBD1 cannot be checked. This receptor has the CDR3 CASEGAQTQYF.